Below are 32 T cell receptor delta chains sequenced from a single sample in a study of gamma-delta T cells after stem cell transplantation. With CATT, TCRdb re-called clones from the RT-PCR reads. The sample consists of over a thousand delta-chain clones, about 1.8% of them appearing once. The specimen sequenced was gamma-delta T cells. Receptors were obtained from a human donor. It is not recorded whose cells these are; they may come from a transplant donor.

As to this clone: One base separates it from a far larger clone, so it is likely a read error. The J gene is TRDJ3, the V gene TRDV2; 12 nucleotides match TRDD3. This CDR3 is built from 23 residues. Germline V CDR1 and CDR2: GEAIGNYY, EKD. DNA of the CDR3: TGTGCCTGTGACGCGGGATACTGGGGGATACAAGACGGAGGCTCCTGGGACACCCGACAGACGTTTTTC. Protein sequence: CACDAGYWGIQDGGSWDTRQTFF.

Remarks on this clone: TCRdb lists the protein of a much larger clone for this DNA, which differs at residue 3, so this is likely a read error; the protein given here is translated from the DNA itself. The CDR3: CASDTPRSWGTELYTDKLIF. CDR3 DNA: TGTGCCTCTGACACCCCCCGTTCCTGGGGGACCGAATTGTACACCGATAAACTCATCTTT. The rearrangement joins TRDV2 to TRDJ1; TRDD3 aligns across 8 bases. The CDR3 covers 20 residues. Germline loops: CDR1 GEAIGNYY, CDR2 EKD.

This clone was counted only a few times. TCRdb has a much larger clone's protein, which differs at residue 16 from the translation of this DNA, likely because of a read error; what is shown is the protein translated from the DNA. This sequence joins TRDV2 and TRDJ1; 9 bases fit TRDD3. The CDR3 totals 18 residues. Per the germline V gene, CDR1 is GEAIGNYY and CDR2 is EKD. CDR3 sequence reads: CACVPVLGDHFYTDKPIF. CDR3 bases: TGTGCCTGTGTCCCCGTACTGGGGGACCACTTTTACACCGATAAACCCATCTTT.

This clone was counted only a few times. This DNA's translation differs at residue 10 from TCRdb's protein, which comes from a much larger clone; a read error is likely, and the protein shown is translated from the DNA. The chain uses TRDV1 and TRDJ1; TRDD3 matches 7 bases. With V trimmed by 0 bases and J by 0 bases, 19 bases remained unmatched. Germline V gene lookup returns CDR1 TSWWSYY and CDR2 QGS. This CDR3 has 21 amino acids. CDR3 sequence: CALGELSDTQLNGVYTDKLIF. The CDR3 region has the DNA TGTGCTCTTGGGGAACTATCGGATACGCAACTCAATGGGGTGTACACCGATAAACTCATCTTT.

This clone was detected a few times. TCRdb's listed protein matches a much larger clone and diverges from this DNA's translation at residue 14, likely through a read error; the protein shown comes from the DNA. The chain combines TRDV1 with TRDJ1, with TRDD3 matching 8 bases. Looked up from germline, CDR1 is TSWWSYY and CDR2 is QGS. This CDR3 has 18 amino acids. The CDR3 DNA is TGTGCTCTTGGGGAACCTCCGATACTGGGGGCTCACACCGCTAAACTCATCTTT. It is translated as CALGEPPILGAHTAKLIF.

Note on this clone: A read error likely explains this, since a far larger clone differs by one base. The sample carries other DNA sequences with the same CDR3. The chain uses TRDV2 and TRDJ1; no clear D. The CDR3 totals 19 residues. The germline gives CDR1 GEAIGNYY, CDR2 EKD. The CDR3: CACDTVTNGVETYTDKLIF. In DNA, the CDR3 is TGTGCCTGCGACACGGTAACGAATGGTGTGGAGACGTACACCGATAAACTCATCTTT.

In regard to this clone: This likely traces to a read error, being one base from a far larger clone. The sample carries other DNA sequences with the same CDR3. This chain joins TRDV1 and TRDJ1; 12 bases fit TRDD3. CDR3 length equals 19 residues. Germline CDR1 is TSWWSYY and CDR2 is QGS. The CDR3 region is CALGEQRRWPGGYADKLIF. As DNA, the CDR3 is TGCGCTCTTGGGGAACAGCGGAGGTGGCCTGGGGGATACGCCGATAAACTCATCTTT.

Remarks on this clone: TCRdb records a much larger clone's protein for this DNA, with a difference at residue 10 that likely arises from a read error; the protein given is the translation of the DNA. CDR3 protein: CALGDPRSAAGGTDKLIF. The CDR3 coding sequence is TGTGCTCTTGGGGATCCCCGATCTGCAGCCGGGGGTACCGATAAACTCATCTTT. The genes are TRDV1 and TRDJ1; a weak D match, TRDD3 (5 bases). Germline V gives CDR1 TSWWSYY, CDR2 QGS. Trimming cost V 3 bases and J 2 bases, with 22 bases left between them. The CDR3 has 18 residues.

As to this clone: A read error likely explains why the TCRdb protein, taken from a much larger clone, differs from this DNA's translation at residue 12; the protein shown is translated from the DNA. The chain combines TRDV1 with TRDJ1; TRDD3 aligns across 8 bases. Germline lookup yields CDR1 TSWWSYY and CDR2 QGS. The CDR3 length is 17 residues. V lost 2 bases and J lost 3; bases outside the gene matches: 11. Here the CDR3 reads CALGEIKRWGIADKLIF. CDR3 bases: TGTGCTCTTGGGGAAATAAAACGGTGGGGGATTGCCGATAAACTCATCTTT.

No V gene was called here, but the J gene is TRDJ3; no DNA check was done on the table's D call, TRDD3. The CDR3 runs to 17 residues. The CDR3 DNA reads TGTGCCCGTACTGGGGGACCGAGCTCCTGGGACACCCGACAGATGTTTTTC. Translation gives CARTGGPSSWDTRQMFF.

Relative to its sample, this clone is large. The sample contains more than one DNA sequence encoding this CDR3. In nucleotides, the CDR3 is TGTGCTCTTGGGGAACGCCACCTACCCCAACTACGATGGGGGATACGCTCGTACACCGATAAACTCATCTTT. Translating gives CALGERHLPQLRWGIRSYTDKLIF. The chain joins TRDV1 to TRDJ1; the match to TRDD3 covers 11 bases. The CDR3 is 24 amino acids. Germline CDR1 and CDR2: TSWWSYY and QGS. V was clipped by 1 base and J by 0 bases; unmatched bases: 25.

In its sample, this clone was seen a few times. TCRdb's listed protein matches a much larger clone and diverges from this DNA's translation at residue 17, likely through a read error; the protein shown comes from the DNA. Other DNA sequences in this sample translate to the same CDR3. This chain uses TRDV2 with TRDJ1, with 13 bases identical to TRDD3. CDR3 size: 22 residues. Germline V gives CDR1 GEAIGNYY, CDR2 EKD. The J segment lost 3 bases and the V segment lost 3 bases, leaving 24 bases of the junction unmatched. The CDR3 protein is CACDQSYWGIRSTPSYADKLIF. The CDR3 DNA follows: TGTGCCTGTGACCAATCGTACTGGGGGATACGTAGTACGCCATCGTACGCCGATAAACTCATCTTT.

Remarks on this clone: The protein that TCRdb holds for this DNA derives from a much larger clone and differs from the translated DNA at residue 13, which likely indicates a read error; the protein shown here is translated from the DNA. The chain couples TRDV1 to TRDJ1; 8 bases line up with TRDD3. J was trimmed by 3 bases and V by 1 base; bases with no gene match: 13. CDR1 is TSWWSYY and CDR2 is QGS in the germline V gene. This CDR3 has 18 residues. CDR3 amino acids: CALGEPPILGAHADKLIF. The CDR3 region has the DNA TGTGCTCTTGGGGAACCTCCGATACTGGGGGCTCACGCCGATAAACTCATCTTT.

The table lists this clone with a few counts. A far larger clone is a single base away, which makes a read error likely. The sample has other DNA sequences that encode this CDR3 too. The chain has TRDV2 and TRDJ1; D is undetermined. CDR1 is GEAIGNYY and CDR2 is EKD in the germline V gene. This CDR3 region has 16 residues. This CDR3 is CACDTAEAKYTDKLIF. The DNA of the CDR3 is TGTGCCTGTGACACCGCAGAGGCGAAGTACACCGACAAACTCATCTTT.

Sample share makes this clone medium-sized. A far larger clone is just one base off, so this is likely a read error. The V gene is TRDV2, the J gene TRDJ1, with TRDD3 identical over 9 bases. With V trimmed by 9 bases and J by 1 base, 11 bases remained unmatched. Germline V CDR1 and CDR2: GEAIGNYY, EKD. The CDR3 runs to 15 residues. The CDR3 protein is CARMALGDSTDKLIF. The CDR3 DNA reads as TGTGCCCGCATGGCCTTGGGGGATAGCACCGATAAACTCATCTTT.

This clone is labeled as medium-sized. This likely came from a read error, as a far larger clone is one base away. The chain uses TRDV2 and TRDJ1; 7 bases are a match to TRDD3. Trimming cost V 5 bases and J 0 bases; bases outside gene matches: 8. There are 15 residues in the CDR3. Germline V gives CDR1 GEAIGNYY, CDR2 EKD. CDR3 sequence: CACGTLLGDTDKLIF. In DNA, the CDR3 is TGTGCCTGTGGCACTCTCCTGGGGGACACCGATAAACTCATCTTT.

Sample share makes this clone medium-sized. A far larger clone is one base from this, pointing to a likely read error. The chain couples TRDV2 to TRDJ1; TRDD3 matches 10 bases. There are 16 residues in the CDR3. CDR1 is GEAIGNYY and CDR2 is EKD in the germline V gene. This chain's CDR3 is CACQSLGGYLTDKPIF. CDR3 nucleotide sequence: TGTGCCTGCCAAAGCCTTGGGGGATACCTCACCGATAAACCCATCTTT.

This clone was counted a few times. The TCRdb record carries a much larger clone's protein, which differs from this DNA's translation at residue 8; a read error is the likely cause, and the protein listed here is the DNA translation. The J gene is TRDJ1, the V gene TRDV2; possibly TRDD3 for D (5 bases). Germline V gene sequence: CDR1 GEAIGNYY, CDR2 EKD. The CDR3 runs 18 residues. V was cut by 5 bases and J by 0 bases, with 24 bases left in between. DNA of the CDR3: TGTGCCTGTGTCCCCGTACTGGAGGACCACTTTTACACCGATAAACTCATCTTT. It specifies CACVPVLEDHFYTDKLIF.

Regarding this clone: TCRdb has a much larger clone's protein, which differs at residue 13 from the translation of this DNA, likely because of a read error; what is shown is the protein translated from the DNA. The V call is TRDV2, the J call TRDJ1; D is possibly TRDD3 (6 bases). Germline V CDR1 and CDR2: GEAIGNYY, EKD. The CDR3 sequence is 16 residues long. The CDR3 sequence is CACDGPLGKNTDELIF. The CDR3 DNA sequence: TGTGCCTGTGACGGCCCACTGGGAAAAAACACCGATGAACTCATCTTT.

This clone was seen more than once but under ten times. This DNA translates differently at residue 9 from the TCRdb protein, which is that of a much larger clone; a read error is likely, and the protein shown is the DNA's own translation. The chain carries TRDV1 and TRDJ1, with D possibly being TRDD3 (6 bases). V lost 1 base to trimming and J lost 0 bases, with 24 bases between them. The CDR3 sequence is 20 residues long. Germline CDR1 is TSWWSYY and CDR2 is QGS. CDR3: CALGEPEALLRTGYTDKLIF. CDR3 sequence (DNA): TGTGCTCTTGGGGAACCTGAGGCCCTCCTGCGGACTGGGTACACCGATAAACTCATCTTT.

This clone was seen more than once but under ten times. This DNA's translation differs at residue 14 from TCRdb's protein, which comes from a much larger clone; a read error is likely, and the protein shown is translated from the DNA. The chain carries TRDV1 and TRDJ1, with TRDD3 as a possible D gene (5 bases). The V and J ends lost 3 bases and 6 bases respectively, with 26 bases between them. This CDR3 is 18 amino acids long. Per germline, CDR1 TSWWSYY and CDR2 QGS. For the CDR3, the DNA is TGTGCTCTTGGGGATCCCCGATCTGCAACCGGGGGTACCAATAAACTCATCTTT. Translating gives CALGDPRSATGGTNKLIF.

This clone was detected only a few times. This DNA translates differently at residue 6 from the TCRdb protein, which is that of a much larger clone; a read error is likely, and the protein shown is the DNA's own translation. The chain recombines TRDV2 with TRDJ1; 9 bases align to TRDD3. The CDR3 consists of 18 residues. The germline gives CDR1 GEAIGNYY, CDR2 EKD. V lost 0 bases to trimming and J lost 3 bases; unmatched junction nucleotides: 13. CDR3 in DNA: TGTGCCTGTGACACCTCGGGGGATACAGGAGCGAGGGCCGATAAACTCATCTTT. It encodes CACDTSGDTGARADKLIF.

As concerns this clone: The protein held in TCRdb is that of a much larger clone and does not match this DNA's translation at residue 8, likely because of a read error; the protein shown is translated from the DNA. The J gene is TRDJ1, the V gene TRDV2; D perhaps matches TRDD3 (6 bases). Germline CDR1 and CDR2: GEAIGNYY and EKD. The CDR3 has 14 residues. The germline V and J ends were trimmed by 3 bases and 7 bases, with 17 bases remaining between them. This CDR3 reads CACDQMGGIAKLIF. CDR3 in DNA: TGTGCCTGTGACCAAATGGGGGGTATCGCTAAACTCATCTTT.

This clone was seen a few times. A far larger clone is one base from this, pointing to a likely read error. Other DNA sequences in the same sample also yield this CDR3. The chain's CDR3 is CACDTVSRGIPSRQETAQLFF. As DNA, the CDR3 is TGTGCCTGTGACACCGTGTCTAGAGGGATACCTTCGCGTCAAGAGACAGCACAACTCTTCTTT. V and J are TRDV2 and TRDJ2; 7 bases agree with TRDD3. Per germline, CDR1 GEAIGNYY and CDR2 EKD. The CDR3 has 21 residues. The junction had 22 bases not matched to a gene; V was cut back by 0 bases and J by 4 bases.

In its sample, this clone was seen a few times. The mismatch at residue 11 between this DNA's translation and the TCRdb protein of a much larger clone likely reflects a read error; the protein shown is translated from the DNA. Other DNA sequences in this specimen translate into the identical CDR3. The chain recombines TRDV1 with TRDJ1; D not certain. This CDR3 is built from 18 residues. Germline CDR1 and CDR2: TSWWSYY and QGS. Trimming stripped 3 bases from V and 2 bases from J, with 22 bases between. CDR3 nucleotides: TGTGCTCTTGGGGATCCCCGATCTGCAACCAGGGGTACCGATAAACTCATCTTT. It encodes CALGDPRSATRGTDKLIF.

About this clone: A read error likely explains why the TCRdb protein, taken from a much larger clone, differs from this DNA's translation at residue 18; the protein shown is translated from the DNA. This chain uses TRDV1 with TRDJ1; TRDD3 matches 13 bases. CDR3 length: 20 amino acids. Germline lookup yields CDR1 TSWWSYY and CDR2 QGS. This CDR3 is CALGFVTYWGIRGRTDKPIF. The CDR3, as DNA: TGTGCTCTTGGGTTCGTAACGTACTGGGGGATACGAGGGCGGACCGATAAACCCATCTTT.

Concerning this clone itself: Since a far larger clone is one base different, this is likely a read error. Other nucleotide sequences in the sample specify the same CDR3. The CDR3 nucleotides read TGTGCCTGTGACCACCTTGGGGGGCCGTACACCGATAAACTCATCTTT. Its protein is CACDHLGGPYTDKLIF. The V call is TRDV2, the J call TRDJ1; D might be TRDD3 (6 bases). CDR1 is GEAIGNYY, CDR2 EKD, per germline. There are 16 residues in the CDR3. V gave up 3 bases and J gave up 0 bases, with 16 bases separating them.

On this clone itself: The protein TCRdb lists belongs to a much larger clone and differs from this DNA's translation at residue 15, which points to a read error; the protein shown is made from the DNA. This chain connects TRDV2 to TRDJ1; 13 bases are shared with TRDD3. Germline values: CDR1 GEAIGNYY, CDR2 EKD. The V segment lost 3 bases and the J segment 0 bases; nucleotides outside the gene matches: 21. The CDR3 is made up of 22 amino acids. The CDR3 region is CACDQSYWGIRSTPPYTDKLIF. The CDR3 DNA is TGTGCCTGTGACCAATCGTACTGGGGGATACGTAGTACGCCACCGTACACCGATAAACTCATCTTT.

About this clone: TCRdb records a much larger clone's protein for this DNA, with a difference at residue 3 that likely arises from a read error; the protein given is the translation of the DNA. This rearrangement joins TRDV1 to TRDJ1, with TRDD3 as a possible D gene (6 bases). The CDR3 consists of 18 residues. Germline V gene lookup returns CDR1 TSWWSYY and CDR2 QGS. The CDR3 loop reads CAPGDPRSATGGTDKLIF. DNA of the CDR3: TGTGCTCCTGGGGATCCCCGATCTGCAACCGGGGGTACCGATAAACTCATCTTT.

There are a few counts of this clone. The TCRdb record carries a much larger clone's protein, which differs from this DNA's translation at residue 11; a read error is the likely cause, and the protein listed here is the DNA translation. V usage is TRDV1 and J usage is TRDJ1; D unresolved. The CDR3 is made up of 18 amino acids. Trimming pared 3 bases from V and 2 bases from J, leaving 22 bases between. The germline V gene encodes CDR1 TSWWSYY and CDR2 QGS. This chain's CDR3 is CALGDPRSATEGTDKLIF. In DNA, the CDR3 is TGTGCTCTTGGGGATCCCCGATCTGCAACCGAGGGTACCGATAAACTCATCTTT.

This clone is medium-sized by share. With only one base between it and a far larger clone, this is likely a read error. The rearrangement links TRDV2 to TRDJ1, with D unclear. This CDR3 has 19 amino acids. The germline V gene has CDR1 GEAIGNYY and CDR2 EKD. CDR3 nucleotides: TGTGCCTGTGACACGGTAACGAATGGTGTGGAGACGTACACCGATAAACCCATCTTT. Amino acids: CACDTVTNGVETYTDKPIF.

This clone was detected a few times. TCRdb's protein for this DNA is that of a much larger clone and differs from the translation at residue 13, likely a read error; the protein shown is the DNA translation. This chain's CDR3 is CACDTVLGNKKYNDKLIF. The CDR3 DNA sequence: TGTGCCTGTGACACTGTACTGGGGAATAAAAAGTACAACGATAAACTCATCTTT. The chain recombines TRDV2 with TRDJ1; 7 bases fit TRDD3. CDR3 length: 18 amino acids. Germline V lookup: CDR1 GEAIGNYY, CDR2 EKD. V shed 1 base, J shed 4 bases, and the junction held 17 bases outside the gene matches.